Reported below is one T cell receptor (beta chain). Its specificity is unknown. These data belong to a study of blood T cells in healthy people across ages. Study information: Researchers report that template switching captured about one barcoded beta molecule per two T cells. Study-level results: With unsorted PBMCs, a conclusive comparison of naive versus antigen-experienced cells was not possible.

Using a J-beta primer mix together with a sample-barcoded 5' primer, a second PCR was run for about 6 to 11 cycles. A template-switch adaptor containing 12 random nucleotides labeled each cDNA molecule. Sequencing recovered at least 2.5 million CDR3-containing paired-end reads from each sample. A single record per CDR3 protein comes from TCRdb applying MiXCR to the 5' RACE reads. Of more than 800,000 distinct CDR3 sequences in the sample, 25% to 35% were seen once. CDR1 is LGHNA and CDR2 is YSLEER in the germline V gene. The CDR3 runs to 16 residues. V was clipped by 0 bases and J by 1 base, with 12 bases between them.

The genes are TRBV4-3 and TRBJ1-1; D unclear. The receptor comes from a woman older than 75 in good health. The material sequenced was blood. The CDR3 DNA follows: TGCGCCAGCAGCCAAGAGATTTATCTGAGGAACACTGAAGCTTTCTTT. Translated, it gives CASSQEIYLRNTEAFF.